This T cell receptor (beta chain) was profiled in a study of blood T cell repertoires in COVID-19. About the study: Donors in the United States, Italy and Spain gave samples during acute or convalescent COVID-19. PBMCs, B-cell-depleted T cells, or T cells were the source of the cDNA or gDNA that made up the material.

Original processing notes: By means of reference gene primer amplification, nucleated cell counts were estimated. Sequencing used immunoSEQ multiplex PCR; TCRdb keeps in-frame clones, though not all of them. V and J calls and clone size are copied from that table; D and trimming were computed from the DNA. The repertoire holds approximately 410,000 clones, with roughly 90% as singletons. This sequence was found in a woman in her 30s with active or convalescent COVID-19. Sequencing used peripheral blood.

CDR3: CLFRDFPLAQYF. In DNA form, the CDR3 reads TGTCTCTTCCGGGACTTCCCTTTGGCCCAGTACTTC. The chain couples TRBV19 to TRBJ2-5, with D tentatively TRBD2 (6 bases). The CDR3 covers 12 residues. The germline V gene has CDR1 LNHDA and CDR2 SQIVND (reference sequence).